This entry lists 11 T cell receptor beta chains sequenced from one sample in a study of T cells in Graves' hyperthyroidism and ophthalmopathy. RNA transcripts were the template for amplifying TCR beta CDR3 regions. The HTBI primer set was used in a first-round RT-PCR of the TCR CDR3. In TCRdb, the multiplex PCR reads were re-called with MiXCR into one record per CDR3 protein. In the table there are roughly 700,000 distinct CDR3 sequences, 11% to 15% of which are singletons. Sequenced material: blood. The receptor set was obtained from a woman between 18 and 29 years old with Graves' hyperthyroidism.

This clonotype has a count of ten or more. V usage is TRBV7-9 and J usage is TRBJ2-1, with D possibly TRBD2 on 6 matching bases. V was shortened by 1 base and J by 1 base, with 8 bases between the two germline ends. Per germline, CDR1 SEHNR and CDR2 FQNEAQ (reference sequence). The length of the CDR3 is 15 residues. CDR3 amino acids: CASSLDGTSYNEQFF. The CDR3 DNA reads TGTGCCAGCAGCTTAGATGGGACTTCCTACAATGAGCAGTTCTTC.

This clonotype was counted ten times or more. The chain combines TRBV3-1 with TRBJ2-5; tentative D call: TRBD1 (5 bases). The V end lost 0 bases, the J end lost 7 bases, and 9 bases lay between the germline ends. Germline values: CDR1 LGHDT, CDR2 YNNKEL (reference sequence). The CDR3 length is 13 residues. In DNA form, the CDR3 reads TGTGCCAGCAGCCAAGAGGGCACAGGGACCCAGTACTTC. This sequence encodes CASSQEGTGTQYF.

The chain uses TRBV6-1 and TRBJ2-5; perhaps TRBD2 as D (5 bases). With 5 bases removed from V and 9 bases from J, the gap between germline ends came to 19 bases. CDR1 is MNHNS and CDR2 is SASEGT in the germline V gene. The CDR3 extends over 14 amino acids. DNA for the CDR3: TGTGCCAGCAGTTTTACGAGCGAGGGCGGGTCCCAGTACTTC. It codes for CASSFTSEGGSQYF.

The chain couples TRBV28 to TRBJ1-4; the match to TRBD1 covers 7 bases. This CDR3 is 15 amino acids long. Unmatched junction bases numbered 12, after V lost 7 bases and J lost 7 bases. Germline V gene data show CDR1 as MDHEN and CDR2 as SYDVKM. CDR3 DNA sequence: TGTGCCAGCAACATTAACAGGGGCCGCGGTGAAAAACTGTTTTTT. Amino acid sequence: CASNINRGRGEKLFF. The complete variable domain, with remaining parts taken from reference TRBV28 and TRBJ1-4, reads DVKVTQSSRYLVKRTGEKVFLECVQDMDHENMFWYRQDPGLGLRLIYFSYDVKMKEKGDIPEGYSVSREKKERFSLILESASTNQTSMYLCASNINRGRGEKLFFGSGTQLSVL.

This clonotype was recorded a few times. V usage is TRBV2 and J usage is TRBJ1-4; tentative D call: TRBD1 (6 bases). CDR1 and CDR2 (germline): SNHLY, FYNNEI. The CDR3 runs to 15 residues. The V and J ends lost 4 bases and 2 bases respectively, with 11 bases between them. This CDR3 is CASSGMGGTNEKLFF. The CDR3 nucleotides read TGTGCCAGCAGTGGGATGGGGGGCACTAATGAAAAACTGTTTTTT.

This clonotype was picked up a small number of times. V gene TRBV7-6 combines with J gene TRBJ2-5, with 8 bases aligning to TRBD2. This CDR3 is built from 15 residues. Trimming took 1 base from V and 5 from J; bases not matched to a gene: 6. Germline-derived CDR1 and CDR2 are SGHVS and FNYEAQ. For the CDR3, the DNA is TGTGCCAGCAGCTTAGGGACTAGCCCTGAGGAGACCCAGTACTTC. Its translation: CASSLGTSPEETQYF.

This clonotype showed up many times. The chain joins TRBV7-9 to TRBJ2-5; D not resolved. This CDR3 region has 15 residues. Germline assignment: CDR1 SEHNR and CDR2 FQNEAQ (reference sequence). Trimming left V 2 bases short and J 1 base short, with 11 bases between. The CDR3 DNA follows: TGTGCCAGCAGCTTATCCCAAGGAGTCCAAGAGACCCAGTACTTC. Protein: CASSLSQGVQETQYF.

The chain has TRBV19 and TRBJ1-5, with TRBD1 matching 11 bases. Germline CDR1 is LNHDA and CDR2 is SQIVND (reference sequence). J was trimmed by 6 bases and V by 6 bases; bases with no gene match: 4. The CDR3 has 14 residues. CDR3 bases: TGTGCCAGTAGGCGGACAGGGGGCTTTCAGCCCCAGCATTTT. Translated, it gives CASRRTGGFQPQHF.

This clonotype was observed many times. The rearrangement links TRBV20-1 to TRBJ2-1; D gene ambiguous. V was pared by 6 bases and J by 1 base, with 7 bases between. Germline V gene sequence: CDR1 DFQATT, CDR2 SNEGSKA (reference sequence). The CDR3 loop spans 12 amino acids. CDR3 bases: TGCAGTGCCCGAGCTTCCTACAATGAGCAGTTCTTC. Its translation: CSARASYNEQFF.

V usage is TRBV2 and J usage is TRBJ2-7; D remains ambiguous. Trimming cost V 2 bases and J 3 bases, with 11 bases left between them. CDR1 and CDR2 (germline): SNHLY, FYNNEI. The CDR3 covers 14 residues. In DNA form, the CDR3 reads TGTGCCAGCAGTGAATTTGGGCACAACTACGAGCAGTACTTC. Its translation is CASSEFGHNYEQYF. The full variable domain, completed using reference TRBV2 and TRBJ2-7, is EPEVTQTPSHQVTQMGQEVILRCVPISNHLYFYWYRQILGQKVEFLVSFYNNEISEKSEIFDDQFSVERPDGSNFTLKIRSTKLEDSAMYFCASSEFGHNYEQYFGPGTRLTVT.

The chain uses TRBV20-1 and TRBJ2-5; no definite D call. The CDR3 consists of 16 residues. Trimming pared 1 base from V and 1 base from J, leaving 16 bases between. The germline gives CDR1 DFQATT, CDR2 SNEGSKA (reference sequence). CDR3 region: CSARVSQRSTQETQYF. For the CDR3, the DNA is TGCAGTGCTAGAGTCAGCCAGCGAAGTACCCAAGAGACCCAGTACTTC.